This T cell receptor beta chain emerged from a study of response to subunit inactivated influenza vaccine. One entry per CDR3 protein, called by TCRdb with MiXCR from the RT-PCR reads. The sample shows around 850,000 distinct CDR3 sequences, approximately 17% of them seen only once. The material sequenced was PBMCs from blood, taken more than 4 days after vaccination. This sequence originates from a man between 45 and 60 years old who received an inactivated influenza vaccine.

The DNA of the CDR3 is TGCAGTCGGGGAGACCGTCCCAAAAACATTCAGTACTTC. Its protein is CSRGDRPKNIQYF. The V gene is TRBV20-1, the J gene TRBJ2-4; possibly TRBD2 for D (5 bases). Trimming cost V 8 bases and J 2 bases, with 13 bases left between them. In germline, CDR1 is DFQATT, CDR2 SNEGSKA (reference sequence). The CDR3 loop spans 13 amino acids.